This T cell receptor (beta chain) was retrieved from a study of shared clonotypes between healthy human individuals. This clone was observed a few times. After removal of 3 bases from V and 6 bases from J, the junction contained 9 bases not matched to a gene. This CDR3 contains 16 residues. Germline assignment: CDR1 SGHRS and CDR2 YFSETQ. CD45RO-negative cells were positively selected for CCR7, leaving out terminally differentiated effector memory CD45RA+ cells. Each donor was a Caucasian adult residing in Nashville, Tennessee. Generated by immunoSEQ multiplex PCR, the TCRdb table keeps only in-frame clones and is missing some. The table has under 1 million clones, 92% seen once.

Specimen: naive CD8+ T cells sorted from blood. This receptor was obtained from a man aged 25 to 45 in good health. This chain links TRBV5-1 with TRBJ2-1, with TRBD2 matching over 10 bases. CDR3 DNA sequence: TGCGCCAGCAGCTATTTTCTAGCGGGAGAGACCAATGAGCAGTTCTTC. It translates to CASSYFLAGETNEQFF.